The 9 T cell receptor beta chains reported below all come from one sample, sequenced in a study of T-cell reconstitution after alpha-beta-depleted transplantation in children (TCRdb year 2016). Read against the paper, the sample's treatment or condition label means: allogeneic hematopoietic cell transplantation with graft depleted of TCRalphabeta T cells and CD19 B cells. The library was generated by PCR. Sequencer: Illumina HiSeq 2500. TCR libraries were prepared with molecular barcoding, using unique molecular identifiers to normalize TCRbeta repertoire quantification. The raw public reads went through TCRdb reprocessing: fastp at Q25, MiXCR clone calling, in-frame beta chains kept. Identical CDR3 proteins give one entry, which carries the most common genes and DNA. This sample gives 900,000 or so distinct CDR3 sequences in total; around 17% of them show up just once. Just under 5% of the sample rests with the top ten.

The sequencing used PBMCs, mostly from graft donor cells, collected 360 days after TCRalphabeta/CD19-depleted stem cell transplant. The receptors were gathered from a male patient younger than 18 who had a stem cell transplant for acute lymphoblastic leukemia, so the T cells may come from the graft donor.

This clonotype has a handful of counts. The chain carries TRBV7-9 and TRBJ2-1; D remains unclear. Germline assignment: CDR1 SEHNR and CDR2 FQNEAQ (reference sequence). This CDR3 has 13 amino acids. Trimming cost V 6 bases and J 5 bases, with 11 bases left between them. The DNA for the CDR3 is TGTGCCAGCAGGATGACGAGTGACAATGAGCAGTTCTTC. Protein product: CASRMTSDNEQFF.

This clonotype occurred a few times. The CDR3 loop is CATEGGEQETQYF. CDR3 coding DNA: TGTGCCACTGAGGGGGGAGAACAAGAGACCCAGTACTTC. The rearrangement links TRBV9 to TRBJ2-5; D could derive from TRBD1 or TRBD2 (6 bases each). Trimming removed 9 bases at V and 2 bases at J, with 14 bases between. The CDR3 totals 13 residues. Germline V gene data show CDR1 as SGDLS and CDR2 as YYNGEE.

This clonotype was seen at least ten times. The rearrangement uses TRBV10-2 and TRBJ2-2, with D possibly matching TRBD1 (6 bases). The V gene's germline CDR1 is WSHSY and CDR2 SAAADI. The V and J ends lost 6 bases and 0 bases respectively, with 11 bases between them. The CDR3 covers 15 residues. The CDR3 coding sequence is TGCGCCAGCAGGTCAGGGGACGCGAACACCGGGGAGCTGTTTTTT. Protein product: CASRSGDANTGELFF.

In this sample, this clonotype turned up a few times. The chain carries TRBV5-1 and TRBJ1-1; D is possibly TRBD1 (6 bases). The V gene's germline CDR1 is SGHRS and CDR2 YFSETQ. The CDR3 consists of 16 residues. V was pared by 3 bases and J by 7 bases, with 22 bases between. Here the CDR3 reads CASSWDGGHSSSEAFF. CDR3 bases: TGCGCCAGCAGCTGGGACGGGGGACACAGTTCGAGTGAAGCTTTCTTT.

This clonotype occurred a few times. The chain joins TRBV11-1 to TRBJ1-1; a possible D gene is TRBD1 (5 bases). V lost 1 base, J lost 1 base, and 22 bases lay in between. The CDR3 totals 19 residues. Germline V gene data show CDR1 as SGHAT and CDR2 as FQDESV (reference sequence). CDR3 amino acids: CASSLVVLRDGYSNTEAFF. The CDR3 nucleotides are TGTGCCAGCAGCTTAGTAGTATTAAGGGACGGATATTCGAACACTGAAGCTTTCTTT. The full variable domain, rest sourced from reference TRBV11-1 and TRBJ1-1, is EAEVAQSPRYKITEKSQAVAFWCDPISGHATLYWYRQILGQGPELLVQFQDESVVDDSQLPKDRFSAERLKGVDSTLKIQPAELGDSAMYLCASSLVVLRDGYSNTEAFFGQGTRLTVV.

This clonotype was seen a few times. The chain links TRBV5-5 to TRBJ2-7, with D perhaps matching TRBD1 (5 bases). V was cut by 4 bases and J by 6 bases, with 14 bases left in between. The CDR3 is 13 amino acids. CDR1 SGHKS and CDR2 YYEKEE come from the germline V gene (reference sequence). The DNA for the CDR3 is TGTGCCAGCAGCATCCACAGGTTTAGCGAGCAGTACTTC. Amino acid sequence: CASSIHRFSEQYF.

This clonotype has only a few counts. This chain joins TRBV4-1 and TRBJ2-7; TRBD1 matches at 9 bases. CDR3 size: 15 residues. The germline CDR1 and CDR2 sequences are MGHRA and YSYEKL. V lost 1 base, J lost 2 bases, and 3 bases stayed unmatched. The CDR3 protein is CASSQGGQGPYEQYF. Here the CDR3 DNA reads TGCGCCAGCAGCCAAGGGGGACAGGGTCCCTACGAGCAGTACTTC.

The V gene is TRBV5-1, the J gene TRBJ2-1; D may be TRBD1 (6 bases). V was cut by 7 bases and J by 7 bases, with 12 bases left in between. Germline V CDR1 and CDR2: SGHRS, YFSETQ. The CDR3 totals 12 residues. The CDR3 DNA reads as TGCGCCAGCTCCCAGGGGCTAAATGAGCAGTTCTTC. This codes for CASSQGLNEQFF.

This clonotype was counted a few times. The V and J genes are TRBV6-1 and TRBJ1-2, with 11 bases matching TRBD1. CDR1 MNHNS and CDR2 SASEGT come from the germline V gene. The CDR3 length is 16 residues. The trim removed 9 bases at V and 3 bases at J, leaving 12 bases unmatched. The CDR3 loop is CASFGQGARWDYGYTF. CDR3 sequence (DNA): TGTGCCAGTTTTGGACAGGGGGCCCGTTGGGACTATGGCTACACCTTC.